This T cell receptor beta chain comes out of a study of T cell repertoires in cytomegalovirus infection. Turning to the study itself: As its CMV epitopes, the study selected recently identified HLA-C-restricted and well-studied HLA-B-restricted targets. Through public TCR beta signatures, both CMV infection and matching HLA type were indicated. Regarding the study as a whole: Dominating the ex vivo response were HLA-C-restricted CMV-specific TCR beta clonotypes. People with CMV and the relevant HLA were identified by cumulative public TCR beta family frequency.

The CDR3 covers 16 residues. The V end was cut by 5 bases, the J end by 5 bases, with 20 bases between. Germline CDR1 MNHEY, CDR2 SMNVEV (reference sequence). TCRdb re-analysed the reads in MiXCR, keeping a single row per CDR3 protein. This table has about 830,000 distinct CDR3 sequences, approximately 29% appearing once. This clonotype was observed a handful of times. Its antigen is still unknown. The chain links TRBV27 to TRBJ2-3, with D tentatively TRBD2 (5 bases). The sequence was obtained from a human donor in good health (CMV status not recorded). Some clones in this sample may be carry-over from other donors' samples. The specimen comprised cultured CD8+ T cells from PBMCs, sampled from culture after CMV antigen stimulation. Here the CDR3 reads CASSPVAGNLVDTQYF. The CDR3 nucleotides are TGTGCCAGCAGTCCCGTGGCGGGCAACCTTGTAGATACGCAGTATTTT.